The entry that follows covers one T cell receptor beta chain sequence. Authors' data handling: Amplification with reference gene primers provided the estimates of nucleated cell counts. The table came from immunoSEQ multiplex PCR; TCRdb's copy has only in-frame clones and leaves some out. V, J and clone size reflect that table, while D and trimming were determined from the DNA. Among a few hundred thousand clones listed, about 85% were seen once. The source of the sample is a study of blood T cell repertoires in COVID-19. The age range of participants was about 18 to 95 years, with residence in under 30 US areas. The CDR3 sequence is 17 residues long. Germline V gives CDR1 SGHTA, CDR2 FQGNSA. The ends lost 3 bases at V and 10 bases at J; junction bases unmatched: 15.

The chain carries TRBV7-2 and TRBJ2-1, with 10 bases identical to TRBD2. The specimen sequenced was PBMCs or T cells enriched from blood (not recorded which). This TCR was sampled from a man between 40 and 49 years old who had recovered from COVID-19. The chain's CDR3 is CASSLLGGASGSGEQFF. The CDR3 DNA follows: TGTGCCAGCAGCTTGTTAGGTGGGGCTAGCGGGAGCGGAGAGCAGTTCTTC.